These 16 T cell receptor beta chains share one sample of origin, sequenced in a study of CD8 T cells in ankylosing spondylitis (TCRdb year 2017). Library method: 5' RACE. The run used an Illumina HiSeq 2500. TCRdb reworked the public reads: Q25 trimming with fastp, MiXCR clone assembly, productive beta chains retained. Identical CDR3 proteins give one entry, which carries the most common genes and DNA. Recorded for this sample are roughly 130,000 distinct CDR3 sequences; approximately 14% of them occurred a single time. About 3% of the sample is held by the ten biggest clonotypes. Sequencing used blood, either unsorted or a sorted T cell fraction (not recorded which). The origin of the receptors is a female donor with ankylosing spondylitis or in good health (not recorded which).

This clonotype was observed a few times. The V gene is TRBV7-2, the J gene TRBJ2-1; 8 bases match TRBD1. V trimming: 4 bases; J trimming: 6 bases; junction bases outside the gene matches: 8. The CDR3 has 15 amino acids. Germline V lookup: CDR1 SGHTA, CDR2 FQGNSA. The CDR3 spells CASSSYGQGGNEQFF. In nucleotides, the CDR3 is TGTGCCAGCAGCTCATACGGACAGGGTGGCAATGAGCAGTTCTTC.

In this sample, this clonotype turned up many times. This sequence joins TRBV29-1 and TRBJ2-7; 8 bases are shared with TRBD1. The CDR3 contains 12 residues. Germline V gene data show CDR1 as SQVTM and CDR2 as ANQGSEA. Trimming removed 7 bases from V and 2 bases from J; junction bases left unmatched: 4. CDR3 residues: CSGGQGAYEQYF. CDR3 bases: TGCAGCGGCGGACAGGGAGCCTACGAGCAGTACTTC.

This clonotype was recorded many times. The chain links TRBV12-3 or TRBV12-4 to TRBJ2-7, with 7 bases matching TRBD1. Trimming at V came to 5 bases and at J to 1 base, leaving 8 bases not matched to a gene. This CDR3 has 15 amino acids. CDR3 DNA: TGTGCCAGCAGTCCTCAGGACAGGACATCCTACGAGCAGTACTTC. Translated, it gives CASSPQDRTSYEQYF.

Comment on this clonotype: The junction departs from the called germline gene at one end, perhaps through a read error. CDR3 bases: TGTGCCAGCAGCTCAAACACCCGGGAGCTGTTTTTT. Its translation: CASSSNTRELFF. The gene calls are TRBV9 and TRBJ2-2; no clear D. The CDR3 runs to 12 residues. The germline CDR1 and CDR2 sequences are SGDLS and YYNGEE.

This clonotype was seen once. A junction end diverges from the germline sequence, so it may reflect a read error. V and J are TRBV4-1 and TRBJ2-6, with D uncertain. In germline, CDR1 is MGHRA, CDR2 YSYEKL. This CDR3 spans 14 amino acids. The CDR3 DNA sequence: TGCACCAGCGCCCTCGAATCGGGGGCCAACGTCCTGACTTTC. Its translation is CTSALESGANVLTF.

This clonotype occurred many times. The chain is built from TRBV7-9 and TRBJ1-6; possible D gene TRBD1, 6 bases. Germline V gene sequence: CDR1 SEHNR, CDR2 FQNEAQ (reference sequence). CDR3 length: 15 residues. The V end was cut by 5 bases, the J end by 5 bases, with 13 bases between. CDR3 protein: CASSPGTTDNSPLHF. CDR3 in DNA: TGTGCCAGCAGCCCCGGGACAACCGATAATTCACCCCTCCACTTT.

This clonotype was detected only a few times. The rearrangement links TRBV20-1 to TRBJ1-3, with 9 positions matching TRBD1. Germline V gene sequence: CDR1 DFQATT, CDR2 SNEGSKA (reference sequence). Trimming removed 6 bases from V and 2 bases from J; junction bases left unmatched: 5. The CDR3 spans 14 residues. The CDR3 coding sequence is TGCAGTGCACCGGACAGGGGAGCTGGAAACACCATATATTTT. It is translated as CSAPDRGAGNTIYF.

This chain connects TRBV5-1 to TRBJ2-2, with D possibly matching TRBD2 (5 bases). The CDR3 extends over 13 amino acids. V lost 7 bases and J 4 bases, leaving 11 bases between the germline ends. Germline values: CDR1 SGHRS, CDR2 YFSETQ. The DNA of the CDR3 is TGCGCCAGCCGAACCGGGGTCACCGGGGAGCTGTTTTTT. Residues: CASRTGVTGELFF.

The sample holds a few counts of this clonotype. The chain carries TRBV12-3 or TRBV12-4 and TRBJ1-1, with D perhaps TRBD1 (5 bases). V dropped 5 bases and J dropped 3 bases, with 16 bases sitting between them. The CDR3 extends over 15 amino acids. The CDR3 coding sequence is TGTGCCAGCAGTCCGTGGACGGCGGGGGACACTGAAGCTTTCTTT. Protein sequence: CASSPWTAGDTEAFF.

This clonotype was seen ten or more times. The J gene is TRBJ2-7, the V gene TRBV20-1; TRBD1 agrees at 8 bases. The CDR3 covers 13 residues. Germline V CDR1 and CDR2: DFQATT, SNEGSKA (reference sequence). After removal of 4 bases from V and 5 bases from J, the junction contained 7 bases not matched to a gene. CDR3 residues: CSATGTGGDEQYF. In nucleotides, the CDR3 is TGCAGTGCTACCGGGACAGGTGGGGACGAGCAGTACTTC.

The V and J genes are TRBV6-5 and TRBJ2-7; D is perhaps TRBD1 (5 bases). V gave up 4 bases and J gave up 2 bases, with 21 bases separating them. Germline CDR1 MNHEY, CDR2 SVGAGI. CDR3 length: 17 amino acids. CDR3 nucleotides: TGTGCCAGCAGTTGGAGAAACCCGACAGAAAGTCCCTACGAGCAGTACTTC. This encodes CASSWRNPTESPYEQYF.

This clonotype was detected a few times. The rearrangement links TRBV7-8 to TRBJ2-3; 9 nucleotides line up with TRBD2. Germline V gene lookup returns CDR1 SGHVS and CDR2 FQNEAQ. The CDR3 length is 16 residues. V shed 3 bases and J 4 bases; nucleotides not matched to a gene: 8. The CDR3 bases are TGTGCCAGCAGCTTCAGTGGGCGGGGGGGATCAGATACGCAGTATTTT. It is translated as CASSFSGRGGSDTQYF.

This clonotype was picked up many times. The chain joins TRBV29-1 to TRBJ2-1; the D is unclear. CDR1 is SQVTM, CDR2 ANQGSEA, per germline. This CDR3 spans 15 amino acids. V dropped 5 bases and J dropped 7 bases, with 21 bases sitting between them. CDR3 sequence (DNA): TGCAGCGTTCTCCCCCCGCCCGAGGCGTTGAATGAGCAGTTCTTC. Translation: CSVLPPPEALNEQFF.

The sample holds a few counts of this clonotype. The chain joins TRBV11-1 to TRBJ2-7; 10 positions match TRBD2. J was trimmed by 3 bases and V by 5 bases; bases with no gene match: 13. In germline, CDR1 is SGHAT, CDR2 FQDESV (reference sequence). The CDR3 extends over 17 amino acids. DNA of the CDR3: TGTGCCAGCAGCGCCCCATTACTAGCGGGAAGAGGCTACGAGCAGTACTTC. It yields the protein CASSAPLLAGRGYEQYF.

V usage is TRBV14 and J usage is TRBJ2-7; D assignment may be TRBD1 or TRBD2 (5 bases each). The germline gives CDR1 SGHDN, CDR2 FVKESK. V lost 6 bases, J lost 4 bases, and 19 bases lay in between. The CDR3 is 15 amino acids. For the CDR3, the DNA is TGTGCCAGCAGTCCAAGACCGGGGCCTGAATACGAGCAGTACTTC. It yields the protein CASSPRPGPEYEQYF.

This clonotype appeared many times. V usage is TRBV5-1 and J usage is TRBJ2-7, with 7 bases aligning to TRBD1. V shed 6 bases and J 2 bases; nucleotides not matched to a gene: 8. CDR3 size: 14 residues. The germline V gene has CDR1 SGHRS and CDR2 YFSETQ. CDR3: CASTPGQGAYEQYF. The CDR3 DNA reads as TGCGCCAGCACTCCCGGGCAGGGGGCCTACGAGCAGTACTTC.